These 21 T cell receptor beta chains were all obtained from the same sample, sequenced in a study of T cells in localized non-small cell lung cancer. Assay: immunoSEQ multiplex PCR; the TCRdb copy retains only in-frame clones and omits some. The profile shows around 79,000 clones, around three quarters of them singletons. Source: PBMCs, taken before any cancer treatment. The receptors were gathered from a man aged 40 to 70 with stage II squamous cell lung carcinoma.

V and J are TRBV4-1 and TRBJ2-7; 7 bases are shared with TRBD2. This CDR3 comprises 15 residues. V was clipped by 0 bases and J by 2 bases; unmatched bases: 4. Germline CDR1 is MGHRA and CDR2 is YSYEKL. The CDR3 loop reads CASSQDSSGTYEQYF. The DNA for the CDR3 is TGCGCCAGCAGCCAAGATTCCAGCGGGACCTACGAGCAGTACTTC.

This clone showed up just a few times. The V and J genes are TRBV6-9 and TRBJ1-1; no clear D. Between the trimmed V and J ends, which lost 6 bases and 7 bases, there was a span of 9 bases. The CDR3 loop spans 11 amino acids. Germline lookup yields CDR1 MNHGY and CDR2 SVAAGI. The CDR3 DNA reads TGTGCCAGCAGCCGGCAAAATGAAGCTTTCTTT. It encodes CASSRQNEAFF.

The genes are TRBV10-3 and TRBJ2-1, with TRBD2 matching 7 bases. Germline V CDR1 and CDR2: ENHRY, SYGVKD. The length of the CDR3 is 14 residues. Trimming took 6 bases from V and 8 from J; bases not matched to a gene: 10. The CDR3 nucleotides read TGTGCCATCAGCACACGGGGTACTAGCGATGAGCAGTTCTTC. It translates to CAISTRGTSDEQFF.

This clone was counted many times. Other DNA sequences in this specimen translate into the identical CDR3. CDR3 in amino acids: CASSLGQGNTGELFF. The DNA of the CDR3 is TGCGCCAGCAGCTTGGGACAGGGAAACACCGGGGAGCTGTTTTTT. The V gene is TRBV5-1, the J gene TRBJ2-2; 7 bases match TRBD1. The J segment lost 2 bases and the V segment lost 0 bases, leaving 1 base of the junction unmatched. The length of the CDR3 is 15 residues. Germline loops: CDR1 SGHRS, CDR2 YFSETQ.

The rearrangement uses TRBV7-2 and TRBJ2-7; 8 bases match TRBD2. Trimming cost V 7 bases and J 6 bases; bases outside gene matches: 14. Germline assignment: CDR1 SGHTA and CDR2 FQGNSA. This CDR3 contains 15 residues. This chain's CDR3 is CASTLQAGAASEQYF. For the CDR3, the DNA is TGTGCCAGCACACTGCAAGCGGGAGCCGCATCCGAGCAGTACTTC.

This chain connects TRBV6-5 to TRBJ2-7; no clear D. V lost 7 bases, J lost 4 bases, and 17 bases lay in between. CDR1 is MNHEY and CDR2 is SVGAGI in the germline V gene. This CDR3 contains 14 residues. Here the CDR3 reads CASTSLRQSYEQYF. CDR3 DNA sequence: TGTGCCAGCACCTCCCTCAGGCAGTCATACGAGCAGTACTTC.

The V gene is TRBV6-6, the J gene TRBJ2-2, with TRBD2 matching over 9 bases. Germline CDR1 is MNHNY and CDR2 is SVGAGI (reference sequence). V lost 5 bases to trimming and J lost 0 bases; unmatched junction nucleotides: 4. CDR3 length: 16 residues. The CDR3 DNA sequence: TGTGCCAGCAGTAGTAGCGGGGGTTCGAACACCGGGGAGCTGTTTTTT. Translation gives CASSSSGGSNTGELFF.

This sequence joins TRBV5-1 and TRBJ2-5; D is undetermined. V dropped 3 bases and J dropped 5 bases, with 14 bases sitting between them. This CDR3 has 14 amino acids. CDR1 is SGHRS and CDR2 is YFSETQ in the germline V gene. The CDR3 nucleotides are TGCGCCAGCAGCTCCGGAATGTCCAGGGAGACCCAGTACTTC. Its translation: CASSSGMSRETQYF.

The chain has TRBV9 and TRBJ1-2, with 7 bases fitting TRBD1. The trim removed 2 bases at V and 6 bases at J, leaving 10 bases unmatched. Germline CDR1 and CDR2: SGDLS and YYNGEE. The CDR3 extends over 15 amino acids. The DNA for the CDR3 is TGTGCCAGCAGCGTGCGAGAGGGGGCCGCGGATGGCTACACCTTC. It specifies CASSVREGAADGYTF.

This clone has only one observation. The rearrangement links TRBV5-4 to TRBJ2-7; D is unclear. The germline V gene encodes CDR1 SGHNT and CDR2 YYREEE (reference sequence). The CDR3 spans 11 residues. V was shortened by 5 bases and J by 6 bases, with 9 bases between the two germline ends. CDR3 residues: CASRGLGEQYF. The CDR3 DNA reads as TGTGCCAGCAGGGGTTTAGGCGAGCAGTACTTC.

The chain combines TRBV7-3 with TRBJ1-1; D is undetermined. V was clipped by 0 bases and J by 2 bases, with 10 bases between them. The CDR3 length is 15 residues. Germline V gene sequence: CDR1 SGHTA, CDR2 FQGTGA. The CDR3 here is CASSLTTGVNTEAFF. CDR3 bases: TGTGCCAGCAGCTTAACGACCGGGGTAAACACTGAAGCTTTCTTT.

For this clone: This sample includes further DNA sequences coding for the same CDR3. The chain is built from TRBV28 and TRBJ1-5; D uncertain. The V and J ends lost 5 bases and 5 bases respectively, with 4 bases between them. The CDR3 extends over 11 amino acids. Germline CDR1 is MDHEN and CDR2 is SYDVKM. The CDR3 here is CASSLDQPQHF. The CDR3 DNA sequence: TGTGCCAGCAGTCTCGATCAGCCCCAGCATTTT.

In its sample, this clone was seen a few times. The CDR3 DNA reads TGTGCCTCGGTGTCCAGGGATTTCGCTGAAGCTTTCTTT. This translates into CASVSRDFAEAFF. The gene calls are TRBV30 and TRBJ1-1; a weak D match, TRBD1 (5 bases). The CDR3 loop spans 13 amino acids. Germline values: CDR1 GTSNPN, CDR2 SVGIG (reference sequence). The germline V and J ends were trimmed by 7 bases and 6 bases, with 18 bases remaining between them.

The rearrangement joins TRBV5-3 to TRBJ1-5; TRBD1 aligns across 12 bases. TRBV5-3 is an ORF, and what it does is uncertain. J gave up 6 bases and V 4 bases, and 5 bases lay outside the gene matches. This CDR3 comprises 15 residues. DNA for the CDR3: TGTGCCAGAAGCGGGGACAGGGGGCTAGGTCAGCCCCAGCATTTT. Protein: CARSGDRGLGQPQHF.

The CDR3 sequence is CASSVAPSGEKLFF. The CDR3 DNA reads TGTGCCAGCAGCGTAGCTCCATCGGGTGAAAAACTGTTTTTT. The rearrangement uses TRBV9 and TRBJ1-4; D is uncertain. Trimming removed 0 bases from V and 7 bases from J, with 10 bases in between. Germline lookup yields CDR1 SGDLS and CDR2 YYNGEE. The CDR3 is 14 amino acids.

The rearrangement uses TRBV7-9 and TRBJ2-5; TRBD2 agrees at 8 bases. The ends lost 5 bases at V and 5 bases at J; junction bases unmatched: 7. The V gene's germline CDR1 is SEHNR and CDR2 FQNEAQ (reference sequence). This CDR3 has 14 residues. The CDR3 DNA is TGTGCCAGCAGCCAGCCCACGGGGGGGGAGACCCAGTACTTC. Its protein is CASSQPTGGETQYF.

This clone has just a few counts. The V call is TRBV28, the J call TRBJ2-1, with 10 bases identical to TRBD2. The CDR3 is 16 residues long. The trim removed 4 bases at V and 4 bases at J, leaving 7 bases unmatched. Germline V gives CDR1 MDHEN, CDR2 SYDVKM. CDR3 DNA sequence: TGTGCCAGCAGTTCTTTAGCGGGGGGAACTTACAATGAGCAGTTCTTC. Encoded protein: CASSSLAGGTYNEQFF.

This chain connects TRBV21-1 to TRBJ2-7; the table gives TRBD2 as D, unverified against the DNA. TRBV21-1 corresponds to a pseudogene. CDR3 length: 15 amino acids. The CDR3 reads CASSKGLSDAYEQYF. The CDR3, as DNA: TGTGCCAGCAGCAAAGGGCTTAGCGACGCCTACGAGCAGTACTTC.

The chain recombines TRBV7-3 with TRBJ1-2; 8 bases agree with TRBD1. Germline CDR1 and CDR2: SGHTA and FQGTGA. The trim removed 5 bases at V and 7 bases at J, leaving 15 bases unmatched. This CDR3 spans 16 amino acids. CDR3 bases: TGTGCCAGCAGCCTAGCGCAGTCACCAGGGGGCTCTGGCTACACCTTC. It yields the protein CASSLAQSPGGSGYTF.

J is TRBJ1-2 and V is TRBV6-1; tentative D call: TRBD1 (6 bases). This CDR3 has 14 amino acids. Trimming took 4 bases from V and 0 from J, leaving 9 bases between them. Germline CDR1 MNHNS, CDR2 SASEGT. This CDR3 is CASSGWTANYGYTF. CDR3 coding DNA: TGTGCCAGCAGTGGGTGGACAGCTAACTATGGCTACACCTTC.

The chain couples TRBV7-2 to TRBJ2-3; no reliable D call. Germline CDR1 SGHTA, CDR2 FQGNSA. Trimming pared 8 bases from V and 2 bases from J, leaving 8 bases between. The CDR3 runs 12 residues. The DNA for the CDR3 is TGTGCCAGCGGGTTCCTCACAGATACGCAGTATTTT. Protein product: CASGFLTDTQYF.